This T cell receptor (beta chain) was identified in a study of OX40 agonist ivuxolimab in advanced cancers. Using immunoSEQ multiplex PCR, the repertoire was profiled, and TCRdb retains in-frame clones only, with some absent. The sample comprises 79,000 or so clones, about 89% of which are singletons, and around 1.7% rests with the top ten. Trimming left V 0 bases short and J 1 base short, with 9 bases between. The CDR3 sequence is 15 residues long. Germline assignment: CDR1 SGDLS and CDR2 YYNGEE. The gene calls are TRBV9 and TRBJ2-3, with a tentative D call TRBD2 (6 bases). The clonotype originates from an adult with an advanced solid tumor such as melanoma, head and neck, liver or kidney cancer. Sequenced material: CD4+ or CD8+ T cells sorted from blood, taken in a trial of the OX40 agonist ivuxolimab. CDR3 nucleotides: TGTGCCAGCAGCGTAGACGGGAGCGGCACAGATACGCAGTATTTT. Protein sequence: CASSVDGSGTDTQYF.